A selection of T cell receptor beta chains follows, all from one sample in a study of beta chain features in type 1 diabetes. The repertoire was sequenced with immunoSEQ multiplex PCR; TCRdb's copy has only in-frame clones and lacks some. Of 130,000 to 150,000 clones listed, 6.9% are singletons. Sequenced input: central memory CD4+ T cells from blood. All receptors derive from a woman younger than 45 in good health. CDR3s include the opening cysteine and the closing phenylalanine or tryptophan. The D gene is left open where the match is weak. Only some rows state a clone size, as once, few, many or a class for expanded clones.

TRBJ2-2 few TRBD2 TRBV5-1 CASSFLAGGTGELFF TGCGCCAGCAGCTTCCTAGCGGGGGGCACCGGGGAGCTGTTTTTT
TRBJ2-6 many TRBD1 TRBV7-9 CASRLGQGGANVLTF TGTGCCAGCCGCCTCGGACAGGGGGGGGCCAACGTCCTGACTTTC
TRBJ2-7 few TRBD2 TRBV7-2 CASSLVLAGGRPYEQYF TGTGCCAGCAGCTTAGTACTAGCGGGAGGGCGACCCTACGAGCAGTACTTC
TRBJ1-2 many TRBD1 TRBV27 CASSRTGNNYGYTF TGTGCCAGCAGCCGGACAGGGAACAACTATGGCTACACCTTC
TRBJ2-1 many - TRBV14 CASSAPGSSYNEQFF TGTGCCAGCAGCGCGCCGGGGAGCTCCTACAATGAGCAGTTCTTC
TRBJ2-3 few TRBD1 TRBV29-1 CSVDGTGGEDTQYF TGCAGCGTTGACGGGACAGGGGGCGAAGATACGCAGTATTTT
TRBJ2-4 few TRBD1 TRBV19 CASTTAGQGLNIQYF TGTGCCAGTACCACAGCCGGACAGGGGTTAAACATTCAGTACTTC
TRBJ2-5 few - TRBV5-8 CASSLAGRGRAETQYF TGTGCCAGCAGCTTGGCCGGGCGGGGCAGGGCCGAGACCCAGTACTTC
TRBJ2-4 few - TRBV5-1 CASSLTPQGAKNIQYF TGCGCCAGCAGCCTAACCCCTCAGGGGGCCAAAAACATTCAGTACTTC
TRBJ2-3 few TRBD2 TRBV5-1 CASSLFGTSGSRTDTQYF TGCGCCAGCAGCCTTTTCGGGACTAGCGGGAGTCGCACAGATACGCAGTATTTT
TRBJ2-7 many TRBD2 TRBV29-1 CSVSGSNGYEQYF TGCAGCGTCAGCGGGAGTAACGGCTACGAGCAGTACTTC
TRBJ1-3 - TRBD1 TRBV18 CASSPTGTDGNTIYF TGTGCCAGCTCACCAACCGGGACAGATGGAAACACCATATATTTT
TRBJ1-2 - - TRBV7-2 CASSLDRRRYGYTF TGTGCCAGCAGCTTAGACAGGAGACGCTATGGCTACACCTTC
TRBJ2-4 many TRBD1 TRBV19 CATASTGDQGIQYF TGTGCCACCGCCTCCACAGGGGATCAAGGCATTCAGTACTTC
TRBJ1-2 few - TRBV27 CASSTTPHVDYGYTF TGTGCCAGCAGTACCACCCCCCACGTAGACTATGGCTACACCTTC
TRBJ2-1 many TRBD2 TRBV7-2 CASSLLRSSGREQFF TGTGCCAGCAGCTTACTTCGGTCGAGCGGGAGGGAGCAGTTCTTC
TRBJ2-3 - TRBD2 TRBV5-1 CASSLGTRNTDTQYF TGCGCCAGCAGCTTGGGGACTAGGAACACAGATACGCAGTATTTT
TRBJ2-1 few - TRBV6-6 CASSNRDTKSYNEQFF TGTGCCAGCAGTAATCGGGACACGAAGTCCTACAATGAGCAGTTCTTC
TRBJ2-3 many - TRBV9 CASSGRAADTQYF TGTGCCAGCAGCGGGAGAGCAGCAGATACGCAGTATTTT
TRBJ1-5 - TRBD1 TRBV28 CASSTSQGSNQPQHF TGTGCCAGCAGCACGTCACAGGGGAGCAATCAGCCCCAGCATTTT
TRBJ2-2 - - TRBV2 CASSPFPARAGELFF TGTGCCAGCAGCCCTTTTCCAGCGCGCGCCGGGGAGCTGTTTTTT
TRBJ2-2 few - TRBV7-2 CASSSRRGRNTGELFF TGTGCCAGCAGCTCGAGACGCGGCCGGAACACCGGGGAGCTGTTTTTT
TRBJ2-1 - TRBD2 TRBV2 CATRGGDWRNEQFF TGTGCCACTCGGGGGGGAGACTGGAGGAATGAGCAGTTCTTC
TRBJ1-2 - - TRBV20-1 CSGTANYGYTF TGCAGTGGCACAGCTAACTATGGCTACACCTTC
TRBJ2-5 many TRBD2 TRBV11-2 CASSLTGGRQETQYF TGTGCCAGCAGCTTGACGGGAGGGCGGCAAGAGACCCAGTACTTC
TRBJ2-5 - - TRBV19 CASSIGGETQYF TGTGCCAGTAGTATCGGCGGGGAGACCCAGTACTTC
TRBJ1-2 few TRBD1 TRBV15 CATSRVQGAYGYTF TGTGCCACCAGCAGAGTACAGGGGGCATATGGCTACACCTTC
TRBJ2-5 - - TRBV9 CASSPPGGGQETQYF TGTGCCAGCAGCCCGCCTGGTGGAGGCCAAGAGACCCAGTACTTC
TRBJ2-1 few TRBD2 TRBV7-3 CASSLTSGRSNEQFF TGTGCCAGCAGCTTGACTAGCGGGAGAAGTAATGAGCAGTTCTTC
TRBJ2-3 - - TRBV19 CASGPTSTDTQYF TGTGCCAGTGGGCCCACTAGCACAGATACGCAGTATTTT
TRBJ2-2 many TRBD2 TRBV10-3 CAISIAGATGELFF TGTGCCATCAGTATAGCGGGAGCCACCGGGGAGCTGTTTTTT
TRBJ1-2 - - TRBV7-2 CASSLTGRQEQTYGYTF TGTGCCAGCAGCCTAACAGGCCGACAGGAACAAACTTATGGCTACACCTTC
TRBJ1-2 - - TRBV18 CASSPADEGYGYTF TGTGCCAGCTCACCCGCAGACGAGGGATATGGCTACACCTTC
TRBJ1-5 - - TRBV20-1 CSAKGGQPQHF TGCAGTGCCAAAGGGGGTCAGCCCCAGCATTTT
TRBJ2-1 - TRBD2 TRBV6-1 CASSPRSGAYNEQFF TGTGCCAGCAGTCCCCGCAGCGGGGCATACAATGAGCAGTTCTTC
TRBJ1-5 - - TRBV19 CASTHRPGNSNQPQHF TGTGCCAGTACTCATCGGCCGGGAAATAGCAATCAGCCCCAGCATTTT
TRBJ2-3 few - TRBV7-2 CASSLEVAPRIF TGTGCCAGCAGCTTAGAAGTAGCGCCGCGAATTTTT
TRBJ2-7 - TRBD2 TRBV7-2 CASSLEWTSGYEQYF TGTGCCAGCAGCTTAGAGTGGACTAGCGGCTACGAGCAGTACTTC
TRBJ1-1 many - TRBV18 CASSPPNKGPEAFF TGTGCCAGCTCACCTCCCAATAAGGGGCCTGAAGCTTTCTTT
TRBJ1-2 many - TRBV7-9 CASSPQSRAGYTF TGTGCCAGCAGCCCCCAAAGTCGAGCAGGCTACACCTTC
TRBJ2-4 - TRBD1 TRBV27 CASSLWNDRGLKNIQYF TGTGCCAGCAGTTTATGGAATGACAGGGGGTTAAAAAACATTCAGTACTTC
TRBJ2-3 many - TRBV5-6 CASSLTASTDTQYF TGTGCCAGCAGCCTGACAGCTAGCACAGATACGCAGTATTTT
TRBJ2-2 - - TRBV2 CASSSGSDTGELFF TGTGCCAGCAGTTCAGGGTCGGACACCGGGGAGCTGTTTTTT
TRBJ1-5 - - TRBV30 CAWSADYNQPQHF TGTGCCTGGAGTGCGGACTACAATCAGCCCCAGCATTTT
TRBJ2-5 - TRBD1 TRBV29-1 CSVEEGDRFQYF TGCAGCGTTGAAGAAGGGGACAGGTTCCAGTACTTC
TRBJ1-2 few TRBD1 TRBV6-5 CASSSPGTGDLGYTF TGTGCCAGCAGTTCTCCCGGGACAGGCGATCTTGGCTACACCTTC
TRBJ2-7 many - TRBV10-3 CAIRPTGSSSYEQYF TGTGCCATCAGACCCACAGGGTCCAGCTCCTACGAGCAGTACTTC
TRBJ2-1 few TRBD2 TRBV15 CATSRGRLAGVGDEQFF TGTGCCACCAGCAGAGGACGACTAGCGGGAGTAGGGGATGAGCAGTTCTTC
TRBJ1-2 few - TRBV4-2 CASSPEKGVYTF TGTGCCAGCAGCCCAGAAAAAGGGGTTTATACCTTC
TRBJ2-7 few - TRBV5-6 CASSARGAREQYF TGTGCCAGCAGCGCCAGGGGGGCTCGGGAGCAGTACTTC
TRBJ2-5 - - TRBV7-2 CASSLAVQETQYF TGTGCCAGCAGCCTCGCAGTCCAAGAGACCCAGTACTTC
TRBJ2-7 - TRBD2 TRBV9 CASSKASASGAYEQYF TGTGCCAGCAGCAAGGCCTCGGCTAGCGGCGCCTACGAGCAGTACTTC
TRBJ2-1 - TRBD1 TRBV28 CASSLPGTGGFGWQFF TGTGCCAGCAGTTTACCCGGGACAGGGGGCTTTGGGTGGCAGTTCTTC
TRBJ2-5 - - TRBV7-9 CASSRTEETQYF TGTGCCAGCAGCCGGACAGAAGAGACCCAGTACTTC